The 25 T cell receptor beta chains reported below all come from one sample, sequenced in a study of OX40 agonist ivuxolimab in advanced cancers. Assay: immunoSEQ multiplex PCR; the TCRdb copy retains only in-frame clones and omits some. This table holds roughly 60,000 clones, around 87% found once. Sample: CD4+ or CD8+ T cells sorted from blood, taken in a trial of the OX40 agonist ivuxolimab. The source of these receptors is an adult with an advanced solid tumor such as melanoma, head and neck, liver or kidney cancer.

The chain links TRBV4-2 to TRBJ1-3; 10 positions match TRBD1. CDR3 length equals 22 residues. Germline V gene data show CDR1 as LGHNA and CDR2 as YNFKEQ. With 2 bases clipped from V and 4 bases from J, the junction kept 23 bases outside the gene matches. The CDR3 nucleotides are TGTGCCAGCAGCCAACACCCCTCTTGGGGACAGGGGACGATGGCACTCGGAAACACCATATATTTT. This codes for CASSQHPSWGQGTMALGNTIYF.

This chain links TRBV16 with TRBJ1-2; D not certain. Germline V gives CDR1 KGHSY, CDR2 FQNENV. Trimming removed 6 bases from V and 4 bases from J, with 15 bases in between. The CDR3 loop spans 14 amino acids. The CDR3 DNA reads as TGTGCCAGCAGTCCCGGGAGGGCTGTCTATGGCTACACCTTC. Translation: CASSPGRAVYGYTF.

This chain joins TRBV29-1 and TRBJ2-1; TRBD2 agrees at 8 bases. The CDR3 runs 18 residues. Germline values: CDR1 SQVTM, CDR2 ANQGSEA. V lost 3 bases, J lost 0 bases, and 13 bases stayed unmatched. CDR3 sequence reads: CSVDVWGVSGSSYNEQFF. CDR3 nucleotide sequence: TGCAGCGTTGATGTGTGGGGGGTCAGCGGGAGCTCCTACAATGAGCAGTTCTTC.

As for this clone: One end of the junction varies from germline; a read error may be responsible. The same CDR3 also results from other DNA sequences found in this sample. V and J are TRBV20-1 and TRBJ2-3; D not certain. In germline, CDR1 is DFQATT, CDR2 SNEGSKA (reference sequence). The length of the CDR3 is 10 residues. The CDR3 protein is CSARTDTQYF. The CDR3 DNA reads as TGCAGTGCCCGCACGGATACGCAGTATTTT.

CDR3 protein: CASSQGRTAYEQYF. The CDR3 coding sequence is TGTGCCAGCAGCCAGGGTCGCACCGCTTACGAGCAGTACTTC. This sequence joins TRBV7-2 and TRBJ2-7; D perhaps matches TRBD1 (5 bases). This CDR3 is built from 14 residues. Per germline, CDR1 SGHTA and CDR2 FQGNSA. V was pared by 5 bases and J by 4 bases, with 15 bases between.

The V call is TRBV28, the J call TRBJ2-7; 9 bases map to TRBD1. This CDR3 is built from 15 residues. With V trimmed by 4 bases and J by 6 bases, 10 bases remained unmatched. Germline CDR1 MDHEN, CDR2 SYDVKM. CDR3 loop: CASSSDRGHWGEQYF. CDR3 DNA sequence: TGTGCCAGCAGTTCGGACAGGGGCCATTGGGGCGAGCAGTACTTC.

This clone has more than one count but fewer than ten. V and J are TRBV5-1 and TRBJ1-6; D is uncertain. CDR3 length: 14 amino acids. The germline V gene has CDR1 SGHRS and CDR2 YFSETQ. V lost 0 bases and J lost 9, with 10 bases in between. For the CDR3, the DNA is TGCGCCAGCAGCTTGGAGCTGAGGCCTTCACCCCTCCACTTT. Its translation is CASSLELRPSPLHF.

This chain links TRBV5-1 with TRBJ2-1; D ambiguous. The germline CDR1 and CDR2 sequences are SGHRS and YFSETQ. Trimming removed 0 bases from V and 5 bases from J, with 9 bases in between. The length of the CDR3 is 14 residues. CDR3: CASSLAGSHNEQFF. For the CDR3, the DNA is TGCGCCAGCAGCTTGGCCGGAAGCCACAATGAGCAGTTCTTC.

The V call is TRBV6-1, the J call TRBJ1-5, with D hard to call. The CDR3 runs to 14 residues. Trimming pared 5 bases from V and 2 bases from J, leaving 10 bases between. CDR1 and CDR2 (germline): MNHNS, SASEGT. The CDR3 coding sequence is TGTGCCAGCAGTTTAGCCGGGGGCAATCAGCCCCAGCATTTT. It codes for CASSLAGGNQPQHF.

The rearrangement joins TRBV5-1 to TRBJ2-2, with D unclear. Per the germline V gene, CDR1 is SGHRS and CDR2 is YFSETQ. CDR3 length: 15 amino acids. Deletions cut 1 base from V and 2 bases from J, with 9 bases between. The CDR3, as DNA: TGCGCCAGCAGCTTGAGGCAGACTAACACCGGGGAGCTGTTTTTT. Residues: CASSLRQTNTGELFF.

The gene calls are TRBV27 and TRBJ2-2; 9 nucleotides line up with TRBD1. CDR1 and CDR2 (germline): MNHEY, SMNVEV (reference sequence). The ends lost 7 bases at V and 3 bases at J; junction bases unmatched: 6. CDR3 length: 15 residues. The CDR3 loop reads CASKPGQGYTGELFF. The CDR3 bases are TGTGCCAGCAAACCGGGACAGGGATACACCGGGGAGCTGTTTTTT.

V usage is TRBV5-1 and J usage is TRBJ2-2; TRBD1 aligns across 9 bases. The V segment lost 0 bases and the J segment 7 bases; nucleotides outside the gene matches: 4. The CDR3 totals 15 residues. CDR1 SGHRS and CDR2 YFSETQ come from the germline V gene. CDR3 loop: CASSLVWTGVGELFF. The CDR3 region has the DNA TGCGCCAGCAGCTTGGTATGGACAGGGGTCGGGGAGCTGTTTTTT.

This chain links TRBV11-2 with TRBJ1-2; TRBD1 aligns across 10 bases. This CDR3 has 17 residues. The germline CDR1 and CDR2 sequences are SGHAT and FQNNGV. With V trimmed by 4 bases and J by 4 bases, 12 bases remained unmatched. The CDR3: CASSSPEGTGAAYGYTF. DNA for the CDR3: TGTGCCAGCAGCTCACCTGAAGGGACAGGGGCCGCCTATGGCTACACCTTC.

This clone was detected only once. The V and J genes are TRBV9 and TRBJ2-7; D tentatively reads TRBD1 or TRBD2 (7 bases each). V shed 2 bases and J shed 1 base, with 10 bases lying between them. Germline V gene data show CDR1 as SGDLS and CDR2 as YYNGEE. This CDR3 spans 14 amino acids. The CDR3 spells CASSVQGGSYEQYF. CDR3 nucleotides: TGTGCCAGCAGCGTCCAGGGGGGGTCCTACGAGCAGTACTTC.

This chain uses TRBV5-1 with TRBJ2-2; tentatively, D is TRBD1 (5 bases). This CDR3 is 15 amino acids long. From germline, CDR1 is SGHRS and CDR2 YFSETQ. Trimming removed 4 bases from V and 5 bases from J, with 15 bases in between. Here the CDR3 DNA reads TGCGCCAGCAGCCAAGACAGCTATGGGACCGGGGAGCTGTTTTTT. Its translation: CASSQDSYGTGELFF.

The chain combines TRBV2 with TRBJ1-6, with 8 bases fitting TRBD1. V shed 4 bases, J shed 3 bases, and the junction held 2 bases outside the gene matches. Germline loops: CDR1 SNHLY, CDR2 FYNNEI. This CDR3 contains 15 residues. CDR3 nucleotide sequence: TGTGCCAGCAGTGTGGGACAGGTCTATAATTCACCCCTCCACTTT. Its translation: CASSVGQVYNSPLHF.

V is TRBV5-4 and J is TRBJ2-7, with TRBD1 as a possible D gene (6 bases). CDR3 length: 14 residues. Germline CDR1 and CDR2: SGHNT and YYREEE (reference sequence). V dropped 3 bases and J dropped 5 bases, with 15 bases sitting between them. As DNA, the CDR3 is TGTGCCAGCAGCTCCGGACAGCCTAGGAACGAGCAGTACTTC. It is translated as CASSSGQPRNEQYF.

The genes are TRBV28 and TRBJ1-2; D possibly corresponds to TRBD1 (6 bases). Germline CDR1 and CDR2: MDHEN and SYDVKM. Trimming left V 7 bases short and J 0 bases short, with 24 bases between. This CDR3 comprises 18 residues. CDR3 sequence reads: CASTVLGGTRGANYGYTF. CDR3 DNA: TGTGCCAGCACCGTTTTGGGGGGGACAAGGGGAGCTAACTATGGCTACACCTTC.

This clone counts as medium-sized (0.01 to 0.1%). In DNA form, the CDR3 reads TGTGCCAGCAGGACAGGGCCCTCCTACGAGCAGTACTTC. This encodes CASRTGPSYEQYF. This chain uses TRBV28 with TRBJ2-7; 7 bases fit TRBD1. The CDR3 runs to 13 residues. Trimming removed 6 bases from V and 0 bases from J; junction bases left unmatched: 2. Germline V gene data show CDR1 as MDHEN and CDR2 as SYDVKM.

The chain employs TRBV6-1 and TRBJ2-1, with TRBD2 matching 8 bases. Germline V CDR1 and CDR2: MNHNS, SASEGT. The ends lost 8 bases at V and 2 bases at J; junction bases unmatched: 8. This CDR3 has 15 residues. CDR3 nucleotide sequence: TGTGCCAGCGCTCGTACTAGCGGAGCCTACAATGAGCAGTTCTTC. It translates to CASARTSGAYNEQFF.

V gene TRBV6-5 combines with J gene TRBJ2-7; no clear D. Trimming stripped 6 bases from V and 7 bases from J, with 16 bases between. The CDR3 is 13 amino acids. The germline V gene encodes CDR1 MNHEY and CDR2 SVGAGI. CDR3 region: CASSPGRRNEQYF. CDR3 sequence (DNA): TGTGCCAGCAGCCCAGGCCGCCGAAATGAGCAGTACTTC.

The chain is built from TRBV19 and TRBJ1-5; 8 bases are a match to TRBD1. The germline V gene has CDR1 LNHDA and CDR2 SQIVND (reference sequence). The length of the CDR3 is 18 residues. V was clipped by 4 bases and J by 0 bases; unmatched bases: 11. CDR3 sequence: CASSTRGQDLYSNQPQHF. CDR3 in DNA: TGTGCCAGTAGTACCCGGGGACAGGACCTTTATAGCAATCAGCCCCAGCATTTT.

This chain connects TRBV23-1 to TRBJ1-1; D remains unclear. TRBV23-1 is an ORF, and what it does is uncertain. This CDR3 contains 13 residues. Trimming left V 3 bases short and J 5 bases short, with 10 bases between. DNA of the CDR3: TGCGCCAGCAGTCACTCAGAGAAAACTGAAGCTTTCTTT. This translates into CASSHSEKTEAFF.

This chain connects TRBV6-1 to TRBJ1-1; possible D gene TRBD1, 5 bases. The V end was cut by 8 bases, the J end by 1 base, with 17 bases between. This CDR3 is 15 amino acids long. The germline CDR1 and CDR2 sequences are MNHNS and SASEGT. CDR3 region: CASLTPGLRNTEAFF. The CDR3 region has the DNA TGTGCCAGCCTTACCCCGGGGCTCAGGAACACTGAAGCTTTCTTT.

The V and J genes are TRBV11-2 and TRBJ2-1; unclear D gene. CDR1 SGHAT and CDR2 FQNNGV come from the germline V gene. V shed 1 base and J shed 10 bases, with 11 bases lying between them. This CDR3 has 13 amino acids. The CDR3 DNA reads as TGTGCCAGCAGCTTAGGAGTTTTCGGAGAGCAGTTCTTC. Amino acids: CASSLGVFGEQFF.